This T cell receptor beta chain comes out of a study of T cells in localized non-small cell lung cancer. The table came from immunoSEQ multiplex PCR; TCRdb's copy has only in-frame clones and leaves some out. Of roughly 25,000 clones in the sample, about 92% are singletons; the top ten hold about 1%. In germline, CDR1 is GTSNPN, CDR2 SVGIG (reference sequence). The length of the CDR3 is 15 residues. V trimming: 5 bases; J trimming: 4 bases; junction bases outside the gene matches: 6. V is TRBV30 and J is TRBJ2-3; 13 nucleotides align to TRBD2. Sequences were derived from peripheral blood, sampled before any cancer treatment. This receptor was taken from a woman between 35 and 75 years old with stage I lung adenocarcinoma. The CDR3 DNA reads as TGTGCCTGGGTCGTAGGACTAGCGGGAGCAGATACGCAGTATTTT. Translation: CAWVVGLAGADTQYF.